This T cell receptor beta chain was profiled in a study of T cell repertoires in cytomegalovirus infection. Study-wide results and caveats: Cumulated frequencies of public TCR beta families served to identify carriers of CMV plus the relevant HLA.

TCRdb ran MiXCR on the reads and lists one entry per CDR3 protein. The sample has around 750,000 distinct CDR3 sequences; around a third are singletons. This clonotype was recorded a few times. The antigen remains undetermined. The clonotype comes from a human donor in good health (CMV status not recorded). Some clones in this sample may be carry-over from other donors' samples. The source was cultured CD8+ T cells from PBMCs, collected from culture after CMV antigen stimulation.

CDR3 nucleotide sequence: TGTGCCAGCAGTGAGACTAGTCGGCCTCAAGATACGCAGTATTTT. This sequence encodes CASSETSRPQDTQYF. The rearrangement links TRBV6-1 to TRBJ2-3, with a tentative D call TRBD2 (6 bases). The CDR3 spans 15 residues. V dropped 3 bases and J dropped 5 bases, with 15 bases sitting between them. CDR1 is MNHNS, CDR2 SASEGT, per germline.